This T cell receptor beta chain was sequenced during a study of cytomegalovirus exposure and HLA in healthy donors (dated by TCRdb to 2015 to 2018). Context from the whole study: According to an earlier analysis of a few hundred of the donors, 150 million to 200 million T cells yielded 90 million to 140 million unique TCR beta sequences and about 300 Gb of sequence data. Among 398 genotyped donors of the cohort, an average of approximately 220,000 unique TCR beta nucleotide sequences was sequenced per donor, of which 15% to 20% were non-productive. Rather than drawing on any new phenotypic data, the later analysis identified candidate immune exposures from TCR beta sequences and the way those sequences occurred across donors. Of the approximately 370 genotyped donors, more than 75% were placed in the genetic ancestry cluster associated with self-reported Caucasian donors. The number of typed donors differed by locus: about 620-640 for A, B, C, DRB1 and DQB1; some 500 for DQA1; 606 for DPA1; and roughly 450 for DPB1. Roughly 5 DR-DQ haplotypes were handled as single units for association and clustering, since linkage in the cohort was strong. HLA typing included class I and class II loci at four-digit resolution. The T cell repertoires of roughly 660 subjects were profiled by immunosequencing and related to cytomegalovirus serostatus. All discovery cohort repertoires had been generated using a single sequencing platform. A later genetic analysis used genome-wide SNP genotypes for about 55% of the 666 donors, treating that subset as a discovery cohort. An early release covering over 500 HLA-typed donors comprised 300 to 350 gigabases of sequencing data and tens of millions of unique TCR sequences. The study aimed to test whether signatures of past pathogen exposure could be identified by cataloging public T cell receptors. A later analysis re-analyzed previously published TCR beta repertoires from roughly 630 donors and added high-resolution HLA genotyping to study TCR occurrence patterns. High-throughput TCR immunosequencing, statistical association of individual TCRs with disease status, and machine learning were combined to predict cytomegalovirus infection status. Donor age, sex, ethnicity and CMV serostatus were collected together with the repertoire data. A separate validation cohort of 100 to 150 different subjects was used in addition to the roughly 670-subject first cohort. An earlier analysis of several hundred of the donors used high-throughput TCR beta sequencing to judge whether each TCR beta V gene segment behaved as functional or pseudogenic.

About this clone: What this receptor recognizes is not known. The record has no base qualities; no much larger clone is one base away.

What the work shows at the level of the full study, not this receptor alone: In both the original and validation cohorts, the classifier was reported to diagnose cytomegalovirus status with high specificity and sensitivity. This cohort had only TCR beta chains sequenced, and the lack of alpha or paired-chain data limited which features could be detected. HLA typing was unavailable for some donors at each locus, so association tests used only the typed subset. For the cohort, immune exposure information was limited to CMV serostatus. A few of the identified cytomegalovirus-associated TCR beta chains were confirmed in vitro to be specific for cytomegalovirus antigens. A total of about 180 TCR beta chains were listed by the study as associated with cytomegalovirus. Across donors, most TCR sequences were observed very rarely, whereas some public TCRs were present in many individuals. A later genetic analysis associated a missense DCLRE1C variant with V-gene and J-gene trimming of TCR beta chains, and an independent cohort replicated the association. In a later analysis, several top co-occurrence clusters were reported to appear linked to parvovirus B19, influenza, CMV and Epstein-Barr virus. The sequencing pipeline was judged likely to have produced a cluster of highly shared sequence variants as a technical artifact. Some IMGT-functional V segments, including TRBV6-2 and TRBV6-3, could not be distinguished by the 87-base-pair reads and were therefore excluded. In a later genetic analysis, fewer N-insertions in productive TCRs were reported among donors in an Asian-associated ancestry cluster than the approximately 670-donor mean. Correlated functional status among segregating V segments might reflect linkage disequilibrium, but an unknown experimental factor could not be ruled out. The authors suggested that the approach could potentially be generalized to other disease states and immunological phenotypes. In a later analysis, HLA-associated TCR beta chains showed more clonal expansion and lower generation probabilities than non-associated chains that were equally common. Strong co-occurrence of HLA alleles, especially DR and DQ, made assigning TCR associations to individual alleles difficult. In a later analysis, the rate of TCR association differed among HLA loci, with DRB1 alleles having the most associated TCRs and HLA-C alleles having the fewest. The presence/absence analyses assumed that sequencing depth was roughly uniform across donors, and that assumption may not be true. A later analysis found that most CMV-associated TCR beta chains appeared HLA-restricted, with HLA associations seemingly driven largely by CMV exposure. Specific HLA alleles were associated with 15,000 to 20,000 TCR beta sequences at a false discovery rate of 0.05 in a later analysis. A further reported finding was that TCR beta sequences accurately predicted the HLA-A and HLA-B alleles for most subjects in the first cohort. Because counts were too low, some 16 rarely observed V segments, including chromosome 9 orphons, were excluded from the earlier analysis of under 650 of the donors. Broadly in line with IMGT annotations, most TCR beta V segments showed up in productive rearrangements about 87% or about 30% of the time in an earlier analysis of roughly 590 of the donors.

The protocol used for the library was the immunoSEQ multiplex PCR assay. For the multiplex PCR, a mixture combining 60 forward primers for TCR Vbeta segments and 13 reverse primers for TCR Jbeta segments was used. A multiplex PCR assay on genomic DNA amplified the CDR3 region of rearranged TCR beta genes. On the Illumina HiSeq System, the amplified TCR beta libraries were sequenced as 87-base-pair reads. The published analysis was carried out like this. In a later analysis, about 80 million unique TCR beta chains were counted across the roughly 670 repertoires, and about 9.9 million of these chains were shared by at least two donors. Raw reads were error-corrected and collapsed into unique sequences with a nearest-neighbor algorithm that merged closely related sequences to remove PCR and sequencing errors. To assign V, D and J gene segments, CDR3 sequences were aligned to IMGT reference sequences. For a sequence to be retained, at least a six-nucleotide match to both a V gene segment and a J gene segment was required. Rearrangements were called productive when the CDR3 lacked stop codons and stayed in frame with V and J; all others were non-productive. CDR3 was defined according to IMGT convention as the region running from the second conserved V-encoded cysteine to the conserved J-encoded phenylalanine. The earlier analysis of fewer than 700 of the donors excluded sequences that lacked an unambiguous match to a single V gene segment. In an earlier analysis of about 590 of the donors, a V segment was called functional when productive rearrangements were above 56.7%, and segregating when the standard deviation between donors exceeded 5%. A statistical classification framework was developed to diagnose cytomegalovirus status using the catalog of TCR beta chain sequences. In a later analysis, TCR nucleotide sequences were compared against IMGT/GENE-DB human TR gene sequences so that V and J genes could be assigned. Using the TCRdist pipeline, a later analysis assigned CDR3 sequences along with most-parsimonious VDJ recombination scenarios. A later analysis defined each TCR beta chain by its CDR3 amino acid sequence plus V-gene family, and excluded reads lacking a unique V-gene family. To address suspected cross-contamination and a sequencing artifact, a later analysis removed around 590 highly shared, low-generation-probability nucleotide sequences. In a later analysis, a clonal expansion index for each public chain was calculated from normalized within-repertoire ranks of inferred template counts. Generation probabilities in a later analysis came from a VDJ recombination model fitted to out-of-frame rearrangements, and those results were checked against IGoR. In a later analysis, TCR-TCR, TCR-HLA and TCR-CMV co-occurrence was scored with hypergeometric tests, and a repertoire-size bias correction was applied to TCR pairs. In a later analysis, false discovery rates were estimated by permuting HLA or CMV assignments 20 times. In a later analysis, co-occurring TCRs were grouped with DBSCAN, and TCRdist sequence similarity was added when clustering was performed within HLA-allele-positive subsets. Repertoires with fewer than 30,000 or more than 120,000 public chains, plus five repertoires with anomalous nucleotide sharing, were excluded from co-occurrence clustering. Imported from immuneACCESS, the table was reduced by TCRdb to in-frame sequences with V and J called. These copies leave out some clones; in studies compared against another copy, an unresolved V gene accounts for under half, and the cause of the remainder is not known. The V and J calls and clone size were taken over from that table, and D and trimming were inferred from the DNA. The sample has some 130,000 clones on record, 76% of them singletons. The top ten constitute around 3.1% of the sample.

The cohort consisted of 600 or so healthy bone marrow donors. At the time of sampling, all cohort members were nominally healthy, though unrecorded immune exposures were likely present. The donor tested CMV seronegative, placing the donor among the roughly 340 seronegative members of the cohort. A peripheral blood sample was provided by each donor, and peripheral blood mononuclear cells were used for TCR beta sequencing. Genomic DNA was extracted from the blood cell samples with the Qiagen DNeasy Blood Extraction Kit. From a lookup of the germline V gene, CDR1 and CDR2 are LGHNA and YSLEER. From its cysteine to its phenylalanine, the CDR3 spans 14 amino acids. The DNA shown is the 42-base CDR3, in frame from base 1. V loses 0 bases, J loses 2 bases, and the germline ends lie 4 bases apart.

The origin of this receptor is a man between 40 and 49 years old in good health and CMV-seronegative. This receptor chain uses TRBV4-3 and TRBJ2-2; there is no confident call for the D gene. Material for sequencing was PBMCs. The CDR3 region: CASSQDLNTGELFF. The DNA sequence is given as TGCGCCAGCAGCCAAGATCTCAACACCGGGGAGCTGTTTTTT.